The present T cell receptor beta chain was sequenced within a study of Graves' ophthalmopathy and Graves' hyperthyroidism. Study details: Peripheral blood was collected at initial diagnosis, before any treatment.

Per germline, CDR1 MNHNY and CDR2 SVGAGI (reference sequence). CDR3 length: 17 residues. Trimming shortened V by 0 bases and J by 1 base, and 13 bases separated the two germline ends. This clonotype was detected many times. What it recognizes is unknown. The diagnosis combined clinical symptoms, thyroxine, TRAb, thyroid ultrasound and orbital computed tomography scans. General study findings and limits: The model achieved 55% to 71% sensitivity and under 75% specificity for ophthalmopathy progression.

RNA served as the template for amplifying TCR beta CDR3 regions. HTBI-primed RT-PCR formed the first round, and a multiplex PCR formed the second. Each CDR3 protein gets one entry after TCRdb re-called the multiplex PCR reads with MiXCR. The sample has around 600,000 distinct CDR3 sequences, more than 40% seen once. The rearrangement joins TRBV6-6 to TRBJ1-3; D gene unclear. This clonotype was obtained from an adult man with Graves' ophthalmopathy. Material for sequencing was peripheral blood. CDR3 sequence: CASSYSQIVRSGNTIYF. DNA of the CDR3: TGTGCCAGCAGTTACTCTCAGATTGTCCGTTCTGGAAACACCATATATTTT.